The 13 T cell receptor beta chains reported below all come from one sample, sequenced in a study of post-analysis software for immune sequencing data (dated by TCRdb to 2014 to 2015). The paper's findings and limits, for the study overall: Roughly 5 TRBV segments, including TRBV5-6, TRBV5-1 and TRBV20-1, were significantly more frequent in patients than controls.

The antigens for these receptors are not known. The receptor library was made with PCR. Reads for this sample came from an Illumina HiSeq 2500. Unique molecular identifiers were incorporated into TCR beta cDNA libraries to reduce PCR and sequencing biases. TCRdb reran the public reads through fastp at Q25 and MiXCR, keeping productive beta chains. Rows with a matching CDR3 protein are joined into one entry that keeps the most common DNA and genes. The sample table contains about 430,000 distinct CDR3 sequences; only one count was recorded for about 39% of them. Clones ranked in the top ten supply less than 10% of the sample. Sample: blood. All receptors derive from a girl aged 2-15 years with multiple sclerosis.

This chain joins TRBV20-1 and TRBJ1-1, with 7 positions matching TRBD1. Germline CDR1 and CDR2: DFQATT and SNEGSKA (reference sequence). The CDR3 loop spans 12 amino acids. In DNA form, the CDR3 reads TGCACAGTCCAGGGGGACGACACTGAAGCTTTCTTT. Amino acid sequence: CTVQGDDTEAFF.

This chain uses TRBV20-1 with TRBJ2-5; D is perhaps TRBD1 (6 bases). The V end was cut by 6 bases, the J end by 1 base, with 12 bases between. The CDR3 runs 13 residues. From germline, CDR1 is DFQATT and CDR2 SNEGSKA (reference sequence). CDR3 coding DNA: TGCAGTGCCAGTGGGGGCCCCCAAGAGACCCAGTACTTC. Its protein is CSASGGPQETQYF.

The chain employs TRBV5-6 and TRBJ2-5; TRBD2 matches 9 bases. Gene TRBJ2-7 matches the end of the DNA better, so the J call may be wrong. Germline CDR1 reads SGHDT; CDR2 reads YYEEEE. The CDR3 runs 17 residues. The CDR3 sequence is CASSLGFRLAGFYEQYF. The CDR3 region has the DNA TGTGCCAGCAGCTTGGGATTCCGGCTAGCGGGGTTCTACGAGCAGTACTTC.

The chain combines TRBV27 with TRBJ2-7, with a tentative D call TRBD1 (6 bases). This CDR3 spans 14 amino acids. CDR1 and CDR2 from the germline V gene are MNHEY and SMNVEV (reference sequence). Trimming shortened V by 5 bases and J by 7 bases, and 18 bases separated the two germline ends. The CDR3: CASSIQGIPEEQYF. For the CDR3, the DNA is TGTGCCAGCAGTATCCAGGGGATCCCGGAGGAGCAGTACTTC.

The J gene is TRBJ2-1, the V gene TRBV5-1, with D tentatively TRBD1 or TRBD2 (5 bases each). The germline CDR1 and CDR2 sequences are SGHRS and YFSETQ. This CDR3 spans 16 amino acids. V was cut by 0 bases and J by 8 bases, with 18 bases left in between. The CDR3 nucleotides read TGCGCCAGCAGCTTGGGTTATGGGGGAGCGGCGCATGAGCAGTTCTTC. This sequence encodes CASSLGYGGAAHEQFF.

The J gene is TRBJ2-1, the V gene TRBV20-1; TRBD1 agrees at 7 bases. This CDR3 is 14 amino acids long. Trimming at V came to 5 bases and at J to 5 bases, leaving 9 bases not matched to a gene. The germline gives CDR1 DFQATT, CDR2 SNEGSKA (reference sequence). This chain's CDR3 is CSAPDRVIHNEQFF. Written as DNA, the CDR3 is TGCAGTGCTCCAGACAGGGTAATCCACAATGAGCAGTTCTTC.

CDR3 in amino acids: CASSLQGIYNEQFF. The DNA for the CDR3 is TGCGCCAGCAGCTTACAGGGGATTTACAATGAGCAGTTCTTC. The V gene is TRBV5-1, the J gene TRBJ2-1, with TRBD1 matching over 7 bases. Germline CDR1 is SGHRS and CDR2 is YFSETQ. The CDR3 has 14 residues. Trimming at V came to 2 bases and at J to 4 bases, leaving 3 bases not matched to a gene.

The V and J genes are TRBV5-1 and TRBJ2-3, with unresolved D. The V end lost 4 bases, the J end lost 5 bases, and 8 bases lay between the germline ends. Per germline, CDR1 SGHRS and CDR2 YFSETQ. The CDR3 length is 12 residues. CDR3 DNA: TGCGCCAGCAGCACCAATCTAGATACGCAGTATTTT. Translation: CASSTNLDTQYF.

This clonotype was seen once. The rearrangement links TRBV20-1 to TRBJ2-1; D is perhaps TRBD1 or TRBD2 (5 bases each). The CDR3 spans 14 residues. V was pared by 3 bases and J by 7 bases, with 16 bases between. Germline loops: CDR1 DFQATT, CDR2 SNEGSKA (reference sequence). CDR3 DNA sequence: TGCAGTGCTAGTGCCCGGGGCTGGCGGAATGAGCAGTTCTTC. This gives the protein CSASARGWRNEQFF.

The V and J genes are TRBV4-3 and TRBJ2-1, with a tentative D call TRBD2 (5 bases). Germline CDR1 is LGHNA and CDR2 is YSLEER. The CDR3 has 14 residues. Trimming took 4 bases from V and 3 from J, leaving 10 bases between them. CDR3 loop: CASSLRGYYNEQFF. The CDR3 DNA follows: TGCGCCAGCAGCCTACGGGGTTACTACAATGAGCAGTTCTTC.

V gene TRBV6-1 combines with J gene TRBJ1-1, with D uncertain. V lost 7 bases and J lost 1, with 7 bases in between. Germline V gene lookup returns CDR1 MNHNS and CDR2 SASEGT. This CDR3 is 12 amino acids long. Written as DNA, the CDR3 is TGTGCCAGCAAACGACGGAACACTGAAGCTTTCTTT. This translates into CASKRRNTEAFF.

This clonotype was detected only a few times. This chain links TRBV10-3 with TRBJ2-5; tentatively, D is TRBD2 (6 bases). The CDR3 covers 15 residues. Germline loops: CDR1 ENHRY, CDR2 SYGVKD. V dropped 0 bases and J dropped 1 base, with 9 bases sitting between them. The CDR3 here is CAISESGGAQETQYF. CDR3 bases: TGTGCCATCAGTGAGTCGGGCGGGGCCCAAGAGACCCAGTACTTC.

The rearrangement links TRBV7-8 to TRBJ2-1, with TRBD2 as a possible D gene (5 bases). The ends were cut back, 3 bases at V and 9 bases at J, with 9 bases in the middle. Germline V gives CDR1 SGHVS, CDR2 FQNEAQ. This CDR3 region has 12 residues. DNA for the CDR3: TGTGCCAGCAGCTTTACACGGGGTGAGCAGTTCTTC. Its translation: CASSFTRGEQFF.